Shown below are 6 T cell receptor beta chains from a single sample sequenced in a study of cytomegalovirus exposure and HLA in healthy donors. Primers included in the PCR were 60 Vbeta and 13 Jbeta primers. Data came from immunoSEQ multiplex PCR; TCRdb stores just in-frame clones and leaves some out. The repertoire has over 150,000 clones, approximately 78% of them found once; the top ten carry 6% to 8%. The sequenced material came from PBMCs. The receptors come from a woman aged 50 to 60 in good health and CMV-seropositive.

The rearrangement joins TRBV2 to TRBJ2-5; 9 bases line up with TRBD2. After removal of 0 bases from V and 2 bases from J, the junction contained 1 base not matched to a gene. Per germline, CDR1 SNHLY and CDR2 FYNNEI. The CDR3 length is 15 residues. CDR3 sequence (DNA): TGTGCCAGCAGTGAAGCGCTAGCGGGACAAGAGACCCAGTACTTC. Encoded protein: CASSEALAGQETQYF.

This chain links TRBV28 with TRBJ1-2, with TRBD1 as a possible D gene (5 bases). V lost 7 bases, J lost 2 bases, and 8 bases lay in between. This CDR3 spans 12 amino acids. CDR1 is MDHEN, CDR2 SYDVKM, per germline. Here the CDR3 reads CASNGGNYGYTF. Here the CDR3 DNA reads TGTGCCAGCAACGGGGGGAACTATGGCTACACCTTC.

The V and J genes are TRBV28 and TRBJ1-6; weak D call: TRBD1 (5 bases). This CDR3 has 14 residues. CDR1 and CDR2 from the germline V gene are MDHEN and SYDVKM. Trimming pared 8 bases from V and 6 bases from J, leaving 14 bases between. The CDR3 is CASVLRGGNSPLHF. The CDR3 region has the DNA TGTGCCAGCGTACTTCGGGGGGGTAATTCACCCCTCCACTTT.

The V call is TRBV7-2, the J call TRBJ2-1; D perhaps matches TRBD1 (5 bases). There are 16 residues in the CDR3. The ends were cut back, 3 bases at V and 3 bases at J, with 15 bases in the middle. Per the germline V gene, CDR1 is SGHTA and CDR2 is FQGNSA. Written as DNA, the CDR3 is TGTGCCAGCAGCTTCGAGGATTTGACAGTCTACAATGAGCAGTTCTTC. This translates into CASSFEDLTVYNEQFF.

The chain couples TRBV6-5 to TRBJ1-6; 7 bases map to TRBD1. The ends lost 6 bases at V and 7 bases at J; junction bases unmatched: 6. CDR1 and CDR2 from the germline V gene are MNHEY and SVGAGI. The CDR3 runs 14 residues. The CDR3 region is CASSRQGGNSPLHF. The CDR3 DNA reads as TGTGCCAGCAGCAGACAGGGCGGGAATTCACCCCTCCACTTT.

The V call is TRBV18, the J call TRBJ2-7, with 7 bases that match TRBD2. Germline-derived CDR1 and CDR2 are KGHSH and LQKENI. The J segment lost 3 bases and the V segment lost 3 bases, leaving 8 bases of the junction unmatched. The CDR3 is 15 residues long. The chain's CDR3 is CASSPYSGTNYEQYF. CDR3 in DNA: TGTGCCAGCTCACCCTATTCCGGGACTAACTACGAGCAGTACTTC.